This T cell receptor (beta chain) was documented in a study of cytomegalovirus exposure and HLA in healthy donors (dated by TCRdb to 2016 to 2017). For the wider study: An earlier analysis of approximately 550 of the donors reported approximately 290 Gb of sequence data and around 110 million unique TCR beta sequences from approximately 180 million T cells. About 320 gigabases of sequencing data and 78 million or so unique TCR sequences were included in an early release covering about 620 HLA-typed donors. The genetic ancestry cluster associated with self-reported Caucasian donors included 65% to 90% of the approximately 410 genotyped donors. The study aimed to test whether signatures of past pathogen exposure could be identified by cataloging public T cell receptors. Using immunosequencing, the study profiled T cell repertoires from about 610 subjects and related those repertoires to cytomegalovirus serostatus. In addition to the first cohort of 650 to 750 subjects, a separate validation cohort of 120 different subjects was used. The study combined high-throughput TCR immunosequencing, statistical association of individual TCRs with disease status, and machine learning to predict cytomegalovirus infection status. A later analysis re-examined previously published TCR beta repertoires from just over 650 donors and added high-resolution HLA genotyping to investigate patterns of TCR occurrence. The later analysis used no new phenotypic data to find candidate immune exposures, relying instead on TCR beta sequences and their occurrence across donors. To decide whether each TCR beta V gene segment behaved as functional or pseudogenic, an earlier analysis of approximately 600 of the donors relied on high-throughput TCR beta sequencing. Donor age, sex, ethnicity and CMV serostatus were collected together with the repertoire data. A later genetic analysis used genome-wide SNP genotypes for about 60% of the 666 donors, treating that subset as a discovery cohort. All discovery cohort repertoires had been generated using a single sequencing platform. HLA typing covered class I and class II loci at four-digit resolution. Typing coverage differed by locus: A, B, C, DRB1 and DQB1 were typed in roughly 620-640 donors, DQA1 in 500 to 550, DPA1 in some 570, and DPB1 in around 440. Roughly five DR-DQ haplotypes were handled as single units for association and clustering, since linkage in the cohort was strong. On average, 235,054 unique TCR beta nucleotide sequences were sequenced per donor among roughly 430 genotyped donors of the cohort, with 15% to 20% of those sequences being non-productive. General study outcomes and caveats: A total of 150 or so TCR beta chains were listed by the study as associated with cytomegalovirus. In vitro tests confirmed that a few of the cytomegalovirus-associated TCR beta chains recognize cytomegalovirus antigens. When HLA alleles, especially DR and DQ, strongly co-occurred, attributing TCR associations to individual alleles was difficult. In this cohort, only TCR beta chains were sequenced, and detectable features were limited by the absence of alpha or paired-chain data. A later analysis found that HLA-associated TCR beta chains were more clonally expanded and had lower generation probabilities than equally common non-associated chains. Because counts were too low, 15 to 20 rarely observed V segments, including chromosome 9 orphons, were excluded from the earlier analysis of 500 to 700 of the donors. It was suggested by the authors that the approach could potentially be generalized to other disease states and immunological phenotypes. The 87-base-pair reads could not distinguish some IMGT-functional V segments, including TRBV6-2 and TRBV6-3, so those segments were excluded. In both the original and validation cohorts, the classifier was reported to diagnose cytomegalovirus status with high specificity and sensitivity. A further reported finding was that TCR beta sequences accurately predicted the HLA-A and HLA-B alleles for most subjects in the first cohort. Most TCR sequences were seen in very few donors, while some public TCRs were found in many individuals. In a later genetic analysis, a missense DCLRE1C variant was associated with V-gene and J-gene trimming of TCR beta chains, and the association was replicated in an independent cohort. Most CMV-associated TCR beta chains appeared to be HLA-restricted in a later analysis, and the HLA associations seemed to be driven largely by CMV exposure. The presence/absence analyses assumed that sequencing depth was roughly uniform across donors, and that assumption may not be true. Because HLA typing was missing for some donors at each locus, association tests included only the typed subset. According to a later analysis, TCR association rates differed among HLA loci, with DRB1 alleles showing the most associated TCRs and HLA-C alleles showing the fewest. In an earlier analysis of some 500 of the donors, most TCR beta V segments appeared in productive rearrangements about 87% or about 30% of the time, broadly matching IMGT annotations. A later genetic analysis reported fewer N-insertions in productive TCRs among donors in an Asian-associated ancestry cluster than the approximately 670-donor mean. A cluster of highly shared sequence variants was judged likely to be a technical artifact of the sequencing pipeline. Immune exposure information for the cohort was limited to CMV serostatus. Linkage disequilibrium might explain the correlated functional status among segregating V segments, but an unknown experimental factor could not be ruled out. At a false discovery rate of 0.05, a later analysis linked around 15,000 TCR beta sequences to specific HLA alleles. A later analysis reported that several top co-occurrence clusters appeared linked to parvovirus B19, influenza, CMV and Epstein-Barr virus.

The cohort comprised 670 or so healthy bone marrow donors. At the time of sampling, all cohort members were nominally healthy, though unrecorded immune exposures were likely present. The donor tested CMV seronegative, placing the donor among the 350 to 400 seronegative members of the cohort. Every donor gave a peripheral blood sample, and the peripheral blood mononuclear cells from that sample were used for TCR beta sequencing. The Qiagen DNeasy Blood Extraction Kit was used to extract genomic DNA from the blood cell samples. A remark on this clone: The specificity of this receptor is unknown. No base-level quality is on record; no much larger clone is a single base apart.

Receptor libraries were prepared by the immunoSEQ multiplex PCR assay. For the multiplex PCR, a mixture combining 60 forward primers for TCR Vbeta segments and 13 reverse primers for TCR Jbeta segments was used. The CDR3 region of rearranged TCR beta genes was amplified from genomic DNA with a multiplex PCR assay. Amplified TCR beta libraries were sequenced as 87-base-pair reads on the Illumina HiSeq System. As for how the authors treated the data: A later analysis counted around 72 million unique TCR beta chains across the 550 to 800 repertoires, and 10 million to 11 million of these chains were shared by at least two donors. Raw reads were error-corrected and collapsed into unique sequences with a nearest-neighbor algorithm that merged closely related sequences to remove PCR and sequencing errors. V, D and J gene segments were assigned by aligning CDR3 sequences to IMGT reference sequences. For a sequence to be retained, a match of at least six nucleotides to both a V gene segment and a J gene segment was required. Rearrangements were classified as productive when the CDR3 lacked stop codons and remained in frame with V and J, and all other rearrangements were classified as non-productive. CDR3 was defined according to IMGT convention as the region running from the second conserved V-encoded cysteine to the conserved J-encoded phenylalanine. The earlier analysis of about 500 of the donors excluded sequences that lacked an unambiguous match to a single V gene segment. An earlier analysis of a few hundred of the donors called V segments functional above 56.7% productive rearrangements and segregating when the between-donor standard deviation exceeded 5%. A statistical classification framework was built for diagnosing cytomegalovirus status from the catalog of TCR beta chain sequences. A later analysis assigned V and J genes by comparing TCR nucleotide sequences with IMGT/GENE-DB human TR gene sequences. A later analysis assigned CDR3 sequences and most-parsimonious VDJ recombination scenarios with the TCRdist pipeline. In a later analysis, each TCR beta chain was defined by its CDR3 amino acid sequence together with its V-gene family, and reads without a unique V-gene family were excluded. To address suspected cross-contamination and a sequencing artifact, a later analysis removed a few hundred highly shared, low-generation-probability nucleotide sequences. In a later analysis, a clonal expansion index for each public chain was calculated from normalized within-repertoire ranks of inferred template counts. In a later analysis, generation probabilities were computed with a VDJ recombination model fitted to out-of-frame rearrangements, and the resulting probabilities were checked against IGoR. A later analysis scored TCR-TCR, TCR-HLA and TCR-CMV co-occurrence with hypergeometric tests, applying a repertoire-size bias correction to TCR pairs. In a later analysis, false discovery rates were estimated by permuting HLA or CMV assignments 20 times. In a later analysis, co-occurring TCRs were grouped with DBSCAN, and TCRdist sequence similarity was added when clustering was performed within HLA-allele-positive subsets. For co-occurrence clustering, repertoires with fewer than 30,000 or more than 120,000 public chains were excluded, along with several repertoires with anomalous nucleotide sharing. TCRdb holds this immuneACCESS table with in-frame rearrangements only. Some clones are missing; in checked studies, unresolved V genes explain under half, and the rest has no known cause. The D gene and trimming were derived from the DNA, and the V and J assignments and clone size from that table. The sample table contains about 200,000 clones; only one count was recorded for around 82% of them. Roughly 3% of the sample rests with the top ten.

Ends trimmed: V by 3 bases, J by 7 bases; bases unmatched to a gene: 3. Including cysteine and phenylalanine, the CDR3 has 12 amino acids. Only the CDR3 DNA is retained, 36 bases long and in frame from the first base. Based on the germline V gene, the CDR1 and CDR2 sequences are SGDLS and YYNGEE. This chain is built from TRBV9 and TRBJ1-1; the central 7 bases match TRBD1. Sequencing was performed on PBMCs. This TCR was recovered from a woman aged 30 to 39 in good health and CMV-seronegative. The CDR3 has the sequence CASSGDRDEAFF. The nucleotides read TGTGCCAGCAGCGGCGACAGGGATGAAGCTTTCTTT.